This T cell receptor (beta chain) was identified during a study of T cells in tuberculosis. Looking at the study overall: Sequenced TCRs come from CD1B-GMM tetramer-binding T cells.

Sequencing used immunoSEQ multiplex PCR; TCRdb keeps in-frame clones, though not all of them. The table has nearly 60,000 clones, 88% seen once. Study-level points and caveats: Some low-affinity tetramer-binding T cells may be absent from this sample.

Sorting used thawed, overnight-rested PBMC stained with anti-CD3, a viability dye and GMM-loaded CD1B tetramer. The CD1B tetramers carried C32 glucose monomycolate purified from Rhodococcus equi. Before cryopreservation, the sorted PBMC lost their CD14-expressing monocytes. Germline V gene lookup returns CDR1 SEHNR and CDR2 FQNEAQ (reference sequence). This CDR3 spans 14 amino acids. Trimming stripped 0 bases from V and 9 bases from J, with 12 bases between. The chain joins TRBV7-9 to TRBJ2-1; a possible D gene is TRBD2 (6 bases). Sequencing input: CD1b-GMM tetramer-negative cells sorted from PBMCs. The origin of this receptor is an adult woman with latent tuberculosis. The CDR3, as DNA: TGTGCCAGCAGCTTAGCTTCCTTGGGGGGTGAGCAGTTCTTC. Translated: CASSLASLGGEQFF.